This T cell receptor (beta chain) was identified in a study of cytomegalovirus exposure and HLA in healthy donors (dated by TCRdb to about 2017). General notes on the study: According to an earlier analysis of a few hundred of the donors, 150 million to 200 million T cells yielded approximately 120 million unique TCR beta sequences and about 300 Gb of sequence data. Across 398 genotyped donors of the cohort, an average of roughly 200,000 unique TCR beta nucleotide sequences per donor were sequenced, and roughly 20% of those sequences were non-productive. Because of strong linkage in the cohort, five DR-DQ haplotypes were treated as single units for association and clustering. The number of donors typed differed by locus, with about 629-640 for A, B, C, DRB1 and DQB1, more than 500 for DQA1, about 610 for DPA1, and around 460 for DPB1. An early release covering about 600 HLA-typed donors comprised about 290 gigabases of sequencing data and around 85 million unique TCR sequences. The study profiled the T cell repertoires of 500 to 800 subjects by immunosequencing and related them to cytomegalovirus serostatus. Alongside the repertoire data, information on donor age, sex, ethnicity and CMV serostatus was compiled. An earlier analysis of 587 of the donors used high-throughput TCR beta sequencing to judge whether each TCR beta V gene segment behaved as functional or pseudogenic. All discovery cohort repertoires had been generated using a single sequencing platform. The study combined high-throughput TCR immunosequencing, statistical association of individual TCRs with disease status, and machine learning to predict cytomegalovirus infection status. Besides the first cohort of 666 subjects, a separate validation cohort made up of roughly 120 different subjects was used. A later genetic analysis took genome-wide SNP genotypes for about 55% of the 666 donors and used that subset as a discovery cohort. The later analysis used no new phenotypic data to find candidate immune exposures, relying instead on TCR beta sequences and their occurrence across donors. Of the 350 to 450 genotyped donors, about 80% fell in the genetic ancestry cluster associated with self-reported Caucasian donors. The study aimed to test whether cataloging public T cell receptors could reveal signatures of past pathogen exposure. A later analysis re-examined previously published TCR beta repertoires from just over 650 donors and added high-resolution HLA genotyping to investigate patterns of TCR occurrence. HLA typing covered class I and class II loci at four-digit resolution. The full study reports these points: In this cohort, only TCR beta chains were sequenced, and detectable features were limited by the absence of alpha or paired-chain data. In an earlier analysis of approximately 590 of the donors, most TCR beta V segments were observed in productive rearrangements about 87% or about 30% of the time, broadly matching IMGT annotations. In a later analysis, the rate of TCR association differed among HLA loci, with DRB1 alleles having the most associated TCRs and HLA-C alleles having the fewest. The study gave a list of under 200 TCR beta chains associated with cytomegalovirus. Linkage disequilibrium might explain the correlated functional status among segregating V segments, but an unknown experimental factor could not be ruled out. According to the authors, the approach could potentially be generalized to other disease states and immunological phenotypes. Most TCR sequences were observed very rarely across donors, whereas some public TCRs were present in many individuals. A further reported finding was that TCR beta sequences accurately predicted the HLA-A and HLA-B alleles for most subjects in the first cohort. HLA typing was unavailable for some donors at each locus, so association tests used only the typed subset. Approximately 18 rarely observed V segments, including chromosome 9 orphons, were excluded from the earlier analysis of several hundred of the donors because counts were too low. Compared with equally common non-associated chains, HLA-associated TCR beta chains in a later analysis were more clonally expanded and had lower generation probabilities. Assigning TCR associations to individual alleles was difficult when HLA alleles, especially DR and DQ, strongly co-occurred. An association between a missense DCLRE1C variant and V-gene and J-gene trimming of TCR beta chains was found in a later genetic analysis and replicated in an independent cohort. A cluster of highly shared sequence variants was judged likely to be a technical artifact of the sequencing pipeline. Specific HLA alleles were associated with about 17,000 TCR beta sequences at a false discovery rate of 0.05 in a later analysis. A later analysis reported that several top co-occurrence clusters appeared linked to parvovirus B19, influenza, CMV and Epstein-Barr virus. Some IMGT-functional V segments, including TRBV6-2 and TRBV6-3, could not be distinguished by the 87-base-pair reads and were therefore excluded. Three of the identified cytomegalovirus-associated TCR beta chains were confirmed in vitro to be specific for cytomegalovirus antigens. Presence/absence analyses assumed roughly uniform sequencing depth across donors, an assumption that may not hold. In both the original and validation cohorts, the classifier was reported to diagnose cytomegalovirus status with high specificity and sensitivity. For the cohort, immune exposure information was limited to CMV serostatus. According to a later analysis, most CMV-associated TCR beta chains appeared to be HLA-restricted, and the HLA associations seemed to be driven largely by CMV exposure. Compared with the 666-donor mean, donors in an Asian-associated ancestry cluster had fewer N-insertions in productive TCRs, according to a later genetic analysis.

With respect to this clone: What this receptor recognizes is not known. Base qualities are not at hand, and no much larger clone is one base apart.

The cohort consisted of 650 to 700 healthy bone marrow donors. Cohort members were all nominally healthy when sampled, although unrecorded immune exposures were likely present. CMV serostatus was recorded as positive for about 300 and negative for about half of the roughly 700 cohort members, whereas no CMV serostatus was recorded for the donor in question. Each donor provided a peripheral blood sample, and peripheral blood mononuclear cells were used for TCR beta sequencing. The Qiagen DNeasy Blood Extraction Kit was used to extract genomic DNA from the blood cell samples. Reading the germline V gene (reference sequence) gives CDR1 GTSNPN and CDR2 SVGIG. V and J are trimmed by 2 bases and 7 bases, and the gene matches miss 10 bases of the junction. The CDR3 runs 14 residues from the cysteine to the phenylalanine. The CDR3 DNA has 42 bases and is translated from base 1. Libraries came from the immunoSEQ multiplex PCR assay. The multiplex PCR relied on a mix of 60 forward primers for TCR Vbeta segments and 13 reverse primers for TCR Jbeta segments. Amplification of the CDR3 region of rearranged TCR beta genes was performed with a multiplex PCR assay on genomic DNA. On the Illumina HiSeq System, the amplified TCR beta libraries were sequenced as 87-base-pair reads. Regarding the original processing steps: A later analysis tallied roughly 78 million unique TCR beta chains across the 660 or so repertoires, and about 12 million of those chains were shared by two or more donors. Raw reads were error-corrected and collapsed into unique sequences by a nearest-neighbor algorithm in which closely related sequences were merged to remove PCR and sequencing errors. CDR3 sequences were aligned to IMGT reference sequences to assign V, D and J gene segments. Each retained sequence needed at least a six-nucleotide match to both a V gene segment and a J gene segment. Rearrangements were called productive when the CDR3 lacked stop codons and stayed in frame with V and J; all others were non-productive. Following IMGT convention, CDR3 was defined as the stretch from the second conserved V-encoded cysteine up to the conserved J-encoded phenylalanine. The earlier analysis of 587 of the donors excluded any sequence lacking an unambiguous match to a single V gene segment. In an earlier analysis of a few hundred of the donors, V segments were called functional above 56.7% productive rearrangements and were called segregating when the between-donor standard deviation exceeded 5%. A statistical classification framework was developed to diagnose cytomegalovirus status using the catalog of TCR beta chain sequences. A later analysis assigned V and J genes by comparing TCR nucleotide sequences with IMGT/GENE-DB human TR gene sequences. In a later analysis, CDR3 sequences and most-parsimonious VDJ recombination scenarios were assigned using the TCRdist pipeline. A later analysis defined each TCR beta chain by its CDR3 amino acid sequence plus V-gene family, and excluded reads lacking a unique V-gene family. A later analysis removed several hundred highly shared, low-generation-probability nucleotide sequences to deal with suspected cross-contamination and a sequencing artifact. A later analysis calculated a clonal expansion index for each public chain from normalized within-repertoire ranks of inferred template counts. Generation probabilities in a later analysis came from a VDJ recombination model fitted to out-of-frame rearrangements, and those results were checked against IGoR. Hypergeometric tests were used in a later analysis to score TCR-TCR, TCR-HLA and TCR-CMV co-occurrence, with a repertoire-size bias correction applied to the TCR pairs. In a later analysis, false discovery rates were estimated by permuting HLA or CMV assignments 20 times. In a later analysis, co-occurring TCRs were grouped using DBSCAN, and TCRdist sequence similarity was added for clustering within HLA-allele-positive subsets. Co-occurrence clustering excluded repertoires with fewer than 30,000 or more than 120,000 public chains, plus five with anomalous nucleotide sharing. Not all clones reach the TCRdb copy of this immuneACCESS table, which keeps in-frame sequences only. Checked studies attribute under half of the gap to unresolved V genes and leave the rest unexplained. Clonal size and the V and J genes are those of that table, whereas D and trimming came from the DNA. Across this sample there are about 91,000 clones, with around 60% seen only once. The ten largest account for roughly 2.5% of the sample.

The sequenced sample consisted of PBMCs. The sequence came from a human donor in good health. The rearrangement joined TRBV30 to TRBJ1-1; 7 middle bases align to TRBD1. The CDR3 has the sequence CAWSMAGGSGEAFF. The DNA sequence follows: TGTGCCTGGAGTATGGCAGGGGGATCTGGTGAAGCTTTCTTT.